Sequencing of this T cell receptor (beta chain) was carried out in a study of OX40 agonist ivuxolimab in advanced cancers. Study-wide context: Ivuxolimab is a fully human IgG2 antibody that activates OX40 (CD134). Males comprised around 80% of the group, whose mean age was 60 years (range about 20 to 90). Study-level results: Low normalized clonal expansion also occurred in some nonresponding patients. Antigens targeted by the expanded peripheral T cells were not determined.

Germline CDR1 MGHDK, CDR2 SYGVNS. This CDR3 has 13 amino acids. Deletions cut 4 bases from V and 2 bases from J, with 9 bases between. This table comes from immunoSEQ multiplex PCR, and its TCRdb copy is limited to in-frame clones, with some not included. The sample lists more than 50,000 clones, 65% to 85% occurring once. Concerning this clone: Its antigen is not identified.

V and J are TRBV25-1 and TRBJ2-7; tentatively, D is TRBD2 (6 bases). This receptor was identified in an adult with an advanced solid tumor such as melanoma, head and neck, liver or kidney cancer. Material: CD4+ or CD8+ T cells sorted from blood, obtained in a trial of the OX40 agonist ivuxolimab. The CDR3 sequence is CASSARGTYEQYF. The CDR3 DNA reads TGTGCCAGCAGTGCTCGGGGGACCTACGAGCAGTACTTC.